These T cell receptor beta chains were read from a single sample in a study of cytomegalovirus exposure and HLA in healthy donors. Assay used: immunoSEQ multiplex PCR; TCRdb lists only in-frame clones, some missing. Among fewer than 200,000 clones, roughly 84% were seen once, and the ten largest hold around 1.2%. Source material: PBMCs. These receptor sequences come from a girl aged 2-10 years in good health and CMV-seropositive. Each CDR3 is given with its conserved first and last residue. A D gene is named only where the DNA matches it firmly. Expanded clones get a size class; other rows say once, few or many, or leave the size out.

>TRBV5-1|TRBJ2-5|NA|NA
TGCGCCAGCAGCTTGGGTGGGGGGACGGAGACCCAGTACTTC
CASSLGGGTETQYF
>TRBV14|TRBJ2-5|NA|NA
TGTGCCAGCAGCCAAGCCGACCTTAAGTCGGGGCAGTACTTC
CASSQADLKSGQYF
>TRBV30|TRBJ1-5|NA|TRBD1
TGTGCCTGGAGTCCCGGGACAGGGGGCGGAGGCGGACCCCAGCATTTT
CAWSPGTGGGGGPQHF
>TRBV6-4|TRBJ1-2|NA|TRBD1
TGTGCCAGCAGTGACTCGGCCAGGGGGAACTATGGCTACACCTTC
CASSDSARGNYGYTF
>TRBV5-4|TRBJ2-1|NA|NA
TGTGCCAGCAGCTTGGGCAGGCCAGGAGAGCAGTTCTTC
CASSLGRPGEQFF
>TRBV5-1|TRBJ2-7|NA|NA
TGCGCCAGCAGCTCGGGACTCTCCACACTAACCTACGAGCAGTACTTC
CASSSGLSTLTYEQYF
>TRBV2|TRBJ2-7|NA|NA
TGTGCCAGCCAAAGCGGGCTACACGAGCAGTACTTC
CASQSGLHEQYF
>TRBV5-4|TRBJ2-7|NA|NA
TGTGCCAGCAGCTTGGACAGAAACTCCTACGAGCAGTACTTC
CASSLDRNSYEQYF
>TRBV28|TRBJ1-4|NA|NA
TGTGCCAGCGCCCGACAGGTGATTAATGAAAAACTGTTTTTT
CASARQVINEKLFF
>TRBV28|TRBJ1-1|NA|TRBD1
TGTGCCAGCAGTTACACAGGGGGTAGGACTGAAGCTTTCTTT
CASSYTGGRTEAFF
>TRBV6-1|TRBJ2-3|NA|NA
TGTGCCACCCTTCCCTATTCGGATACGCAGTATTTT
CATLPYSDTQYF
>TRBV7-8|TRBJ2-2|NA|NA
TGTGCCAGCAGCTTGGGGGCCGCCTGGACCGGGGAGCTGTTTTTT
CASSLGAAWTGELFF
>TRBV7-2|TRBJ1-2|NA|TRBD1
TGTGCCAGCAACCCGACAGGGGATTATGGCTACACCTTC
CASNPTGDYGYTF
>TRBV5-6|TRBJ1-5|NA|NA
TGTGCCAGCAGCTTCGGGGGAGCAGATACGCAGCATTTT
CASSFGGADTQHF
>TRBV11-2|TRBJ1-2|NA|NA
TGTGCCAGCAGCACCCGGGAGGGGGGTCGGTATGGCTACACCTTC
CASSTREGGRYGYTF
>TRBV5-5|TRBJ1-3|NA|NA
TGTGCCAGCAGCCCGAACCCAGGGGACATGTTTGGAAACACCATATATTTT
CASSPNPGDMFGNTIYF
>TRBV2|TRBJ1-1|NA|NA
TGTGCCAGCAGTGAACTGGGCAGGGCTGAAGGAGTCTTT
CASSELGRAEGVF
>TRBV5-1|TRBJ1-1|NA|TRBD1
TGCGCCAGCAGCTTGGAACAGGGGAATACTAGAGCTTTCTTT
CASSLEQGNTRAFF
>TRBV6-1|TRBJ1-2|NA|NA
TGTGCCAGCAGTGTGGTGTCAGGCTATGGCTACACCTTC
CASSVVSGYGYTF
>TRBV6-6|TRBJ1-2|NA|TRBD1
TGTGCCAGCAGTCAACAGGGGACCTATGGCTACACCTTC
CASSQQGTYGYTF
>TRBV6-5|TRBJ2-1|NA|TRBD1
TGTGCCAGCAGTTACCCCCGACAGGGCCCAGGGGATGAGCAGTTCTTC
CASSYPRQGPGDEQFF
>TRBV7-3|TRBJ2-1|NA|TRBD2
TGTGCCAGCAGCCCTCAAGCGGGGGCGTACAATGAGCAGTTCTTC
CASSPQAGAYNEQFF
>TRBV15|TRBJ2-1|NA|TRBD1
TGTGCCACCAGCAGGGACAGGGGTGGCAATGAGCAGTTCTTC
CATSRDRGGNEQFF
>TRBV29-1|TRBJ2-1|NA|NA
TGCAGCGTCCAGGGTTGGAGCTCCTACAATGAGCAGTTCTTC
CSVQGWSSYNEQFF
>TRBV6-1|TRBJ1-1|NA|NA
TGTGCCAGCAGCCCCCTCACTGAAGCTTTCTTT
CASSPLTEAFF
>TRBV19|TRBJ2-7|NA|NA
TGTGCCAGTAGTATGTTCGCAGGATACGAGCAGTACTTC
CASSMFAGYEQYF
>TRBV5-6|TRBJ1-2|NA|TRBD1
TGTGCCAGCAGCCCCCCGACAGGGAGTTTGGGCGGCTACACCTTC
CASSPPTGSLGGYTF
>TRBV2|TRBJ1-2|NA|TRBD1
TGTGCCAGCAGTGGACCCACGGGACAGAAGAACTATGGCTACACCTTC
CASSGPTGQKNYGYTF
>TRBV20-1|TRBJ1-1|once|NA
TGCAGTGCTAGTTTGCGTACTGAAGCTTTCTTT
CSASLRTEAFF
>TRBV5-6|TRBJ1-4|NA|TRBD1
TGTGCCAGCACCTCGACCGGGACAGGGGGGGCTAATGAAAAACTGTTTTTT
CASTSTGTGGANEKLFF
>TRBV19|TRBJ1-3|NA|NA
TGTGCCAGTAGTCGACAGCCGCTCTCTGGAAACACCATATATTTT
CASSRQPLSGNTIYF
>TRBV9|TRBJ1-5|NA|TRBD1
TGTGCCAGCAGCGTAGGGGGACAGGGGGCGGGACAGCCCCAGCATTTT
CASSVGGQGAGQPQHF